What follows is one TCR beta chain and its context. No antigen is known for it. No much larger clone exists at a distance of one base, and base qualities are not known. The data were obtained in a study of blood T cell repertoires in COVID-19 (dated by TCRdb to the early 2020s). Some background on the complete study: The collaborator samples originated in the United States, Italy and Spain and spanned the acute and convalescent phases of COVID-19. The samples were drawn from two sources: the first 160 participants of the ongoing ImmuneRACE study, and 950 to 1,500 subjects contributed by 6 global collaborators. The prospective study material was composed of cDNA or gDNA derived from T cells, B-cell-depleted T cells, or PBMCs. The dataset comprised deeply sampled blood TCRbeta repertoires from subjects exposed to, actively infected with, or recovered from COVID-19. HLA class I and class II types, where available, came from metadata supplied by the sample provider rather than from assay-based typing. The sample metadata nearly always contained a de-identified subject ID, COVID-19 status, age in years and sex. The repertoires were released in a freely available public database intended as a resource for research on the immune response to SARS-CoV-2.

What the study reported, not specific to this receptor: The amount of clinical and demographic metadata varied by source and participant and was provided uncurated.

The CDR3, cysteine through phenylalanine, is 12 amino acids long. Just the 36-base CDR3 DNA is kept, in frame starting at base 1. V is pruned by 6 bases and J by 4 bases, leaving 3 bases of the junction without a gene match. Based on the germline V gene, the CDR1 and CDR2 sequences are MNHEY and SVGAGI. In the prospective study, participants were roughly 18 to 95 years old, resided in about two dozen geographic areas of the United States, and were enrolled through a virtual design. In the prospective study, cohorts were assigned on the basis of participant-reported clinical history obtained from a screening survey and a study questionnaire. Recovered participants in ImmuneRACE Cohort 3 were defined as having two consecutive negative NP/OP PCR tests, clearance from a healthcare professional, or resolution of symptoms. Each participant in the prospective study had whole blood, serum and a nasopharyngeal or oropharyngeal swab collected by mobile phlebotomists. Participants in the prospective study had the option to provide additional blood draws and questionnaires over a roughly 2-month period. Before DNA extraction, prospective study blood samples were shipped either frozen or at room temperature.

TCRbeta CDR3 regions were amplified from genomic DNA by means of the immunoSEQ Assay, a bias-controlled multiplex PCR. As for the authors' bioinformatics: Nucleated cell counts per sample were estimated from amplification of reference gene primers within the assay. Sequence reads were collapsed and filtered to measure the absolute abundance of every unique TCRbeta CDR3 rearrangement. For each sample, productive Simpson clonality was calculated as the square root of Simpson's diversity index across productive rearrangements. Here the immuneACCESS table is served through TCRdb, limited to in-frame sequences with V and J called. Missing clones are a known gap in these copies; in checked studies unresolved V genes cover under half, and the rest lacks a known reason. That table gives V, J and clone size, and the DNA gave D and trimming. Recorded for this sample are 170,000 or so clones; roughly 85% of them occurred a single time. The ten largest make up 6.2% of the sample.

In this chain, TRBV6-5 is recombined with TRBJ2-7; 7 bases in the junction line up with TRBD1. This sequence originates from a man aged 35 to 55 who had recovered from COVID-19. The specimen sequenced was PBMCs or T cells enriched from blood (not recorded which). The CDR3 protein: CASRTGIYEQYF. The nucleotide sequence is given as TGTGCCAGCAGGACAGGGATTTACGAGCAGTACTTC.